This T cell receptor beta chain was observed in a study of T cell changes during pregnancy in multiple sclerosis. TCRdb keeps only in-frame clones here, not all; method: immunoSEQ multiplex PCR. The table has tens of thousands of clones, 80% to 95% seen once. With V trimmed by 5 bases and J by 7 bases, 5 bases remained unmatched. Germline V gene lookup returns CDR1 SNHLY and CDR2 FYNNEI. The CDR3 length is 15 residues. The chain uses TRBV2 and TRBJ2-1; 13 bases are shared with TRBD2. The clonotype originates from a female donor with multiple sclerosis, enrolled in a pregnancy study. The starting material was peripheral blood, obtained after pregnancy. The CDR3 loop is CASSPTSGRENEQFF. The CDR3 bases are TGTGCCAGCAGTCCTACTAGCGGGAGGGAAAATGAGCAGTTCTTC.